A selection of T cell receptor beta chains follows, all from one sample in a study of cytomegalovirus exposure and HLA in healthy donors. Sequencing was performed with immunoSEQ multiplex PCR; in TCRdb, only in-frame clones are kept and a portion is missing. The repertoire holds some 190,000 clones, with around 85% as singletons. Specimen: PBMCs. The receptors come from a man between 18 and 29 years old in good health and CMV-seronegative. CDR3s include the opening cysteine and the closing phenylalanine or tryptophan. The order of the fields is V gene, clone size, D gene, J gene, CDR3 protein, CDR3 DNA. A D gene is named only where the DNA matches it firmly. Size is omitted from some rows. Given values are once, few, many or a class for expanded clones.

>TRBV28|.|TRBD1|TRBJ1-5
CASRRQGTLSQPQHF
TGTGCCAGCAGGAGACAGGGGACCCTCTCTCAGCCCCAGCATTTT
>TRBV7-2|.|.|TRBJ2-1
CASSSMTYNEQFF
TGTGCCAGCAGCTCTATGACTTACAATGAGCAGTTCTTC
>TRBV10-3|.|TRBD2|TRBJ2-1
CAISTTSGGAYDNEQFF
TGTGCCATCAGCACCACGAGCGGGGGGGCTTATGACAATGAGCAGTTCTTC
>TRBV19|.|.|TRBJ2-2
CATSRGNTGELFF
TGTGCCACCTCTCGGGGAAACACCGGGGAGCTGTTTTTT
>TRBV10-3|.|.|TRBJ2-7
CATENDSYEQYF
TGTGCCACCGAGAACGACTCCTACGAGCAGTACTTC
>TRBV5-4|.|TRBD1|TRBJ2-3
CASSLPGQGRDTQYF
TGTGCCAGCAGCTTGCCGGGACAGGGCAGAGATACGCAGTATTTT
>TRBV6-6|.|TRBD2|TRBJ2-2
CASSRDYDNTGELFF
TGTGCCAGCAGTCGGGACTATGATAACACCGGGGAGCTGTTTTTT
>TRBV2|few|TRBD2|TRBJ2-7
CASSLTSGESYEQYF
TGTGCCAGCAGTCTGACTAGCGGGGAGTCCTACGAGCAGTACTTC
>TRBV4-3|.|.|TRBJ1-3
CASSQAGVGDSGNTIYF
TGCGCCAGCAGCCAAGCCGGCGTCGGAGACTCTGGAAACACCATATATTTT
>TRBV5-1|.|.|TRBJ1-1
CASSLGAGNTEAFF
TGCGCCAGCAGCTTGGGGGCCGGGAACACTGAAGCTTTCTTT
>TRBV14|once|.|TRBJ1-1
CASSQDLRFSTEAFF
TGTGCCAGCAGCCAAGATCTGAGGTTTAGCACTGAAGCTTTCTTT
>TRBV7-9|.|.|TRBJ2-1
CASSLGTGSGNEQFF
TGTGCCAGCAGCTTAGGAACCGGATCGGGGAATGAGCAGTTCTTC
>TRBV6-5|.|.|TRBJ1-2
CASSYLQGTYGYTF
TGTGCCAGCAGTTACCTCCAGGGTACCTATGGCTACACCTTC
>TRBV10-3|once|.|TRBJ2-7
CAISPKTGEQYF
TGTGCCATCAGTCCGAAGACAGGCGAGCAGTACTTC
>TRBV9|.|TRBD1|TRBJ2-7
CASSVAPSDRGKSYEQYF
TGTGCCAGCAGCGTAGCACCCTCGGACAGGGGGAAGTCCTACGAGCAGTACTTC
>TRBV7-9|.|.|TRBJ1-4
CASSSFNEKLFF
TGTGCCAGCAGCTCATTTAATGAAAAACTGTTTTTT
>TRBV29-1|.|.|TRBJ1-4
CSVEQGFNEKLFF
TGCAGCGTTGAACAGGGTTTTAATGAAAAACTGTTTTTT
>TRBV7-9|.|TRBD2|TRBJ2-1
CASSSLPGLAGVGYNEQFF
TGTGCCAGCAGCTCCCTACCGGGACTAGCGGGAGTAGGATACAATGAGCAGTTCTTC
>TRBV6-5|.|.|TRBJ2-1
CASSPPGRSEQFF
TGTGCCAGCAGTCCCCCAGGGAGGAGTGAGCAGTTCTTC
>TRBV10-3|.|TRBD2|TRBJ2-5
CAISEGGGRGTSGPQETQYF
TGTGCCATCAGTGAAGGGGGGGGTCGTGGGACTAGCGGGCCCCAAGAGACCCAGTACTTC
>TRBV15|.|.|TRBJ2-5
CATSGLGGETQYF
TGTGCCACCAGCGGACTCGGAGGGGAGACCCAGTACTTC
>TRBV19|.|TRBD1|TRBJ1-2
CASSPWTGDGGYTF
TGTGCCAGTAGTCCGTGGACAGGGGACGGTGGCTACACCTTC
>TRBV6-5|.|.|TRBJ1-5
CATKTGGATNQPQHF
TGTGCCACGAAGACGGGGGGGGCCACCAATCAGCCCCAGCATTTT
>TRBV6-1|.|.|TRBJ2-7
CASTITHTGYEQYF
TGTGCCAGCACCATTACGCATACAGGGTACGAGCAGTACTTC
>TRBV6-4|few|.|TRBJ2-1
CASSEAGENNEQFF
TGTGCCAGCAGTGAAGCCGGAGAAAACAATGAGCAGTTCTTC
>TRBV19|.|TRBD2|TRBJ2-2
CASSIAGVANTGELFF
TGTGCCAGTAGTATCGCGGGAGTGGCGAACACCGGGGAGCTGTTTTTT
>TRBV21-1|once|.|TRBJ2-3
CASSKKWHRPSTDTQYF
TGTGCCAGCAGCAAAAAATGGCACAGACCGAGCACAGATACGCAGTATTTT
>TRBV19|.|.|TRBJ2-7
CASSIQGSYEQYF
TGTGCCAGTAGTATACAGGGCTCCTACGAGCAGTACTTC
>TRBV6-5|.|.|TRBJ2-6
CASFPLISGANVLTF
TGTGCCAGCTTTCCCTTAATCTCTGGGGCCAACGTCCTGACTTTC
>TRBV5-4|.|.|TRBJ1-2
CASSRRIGVDYGYTF
TGTGCCAGCAGCCGTCGGATAGGGGTGGACTATGGCTACACCTTC
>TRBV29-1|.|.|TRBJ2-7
CSVEDGLRDSPYEQYF
TGCAGCGTTGAAGATGGTTTGCGGGACAGCCCCTACGAGCAGTACTTC
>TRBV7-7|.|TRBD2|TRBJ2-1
CASSSAGAGNEQFF
TGTGCTAGCAGCTCGGCGGGAGCGGGCAATGAGCAGTTCTTC
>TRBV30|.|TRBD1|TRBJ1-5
CAWSADRGVHQPQHF
TGTGCCTGGAGTGCCGACAGGGGAGTTCATCAGCCCCAGCATTTT
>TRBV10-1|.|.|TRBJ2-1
CASSETTRAVEQFF
TGCGCCAGCAGCGAGACAACCAGGGCAGTCGAGCAGTTCTTC
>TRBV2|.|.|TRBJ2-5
CASSEANQGGETQYF
TGTGCCAGCAGTGAAGCAAACCAGGGTGGAGAGACCCAGTACTTC
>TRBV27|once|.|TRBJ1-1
CASSSNRDTEAFF
TGTGCCAGCAGTTCGAACAGGGACACTGAAGCTTTCTTT
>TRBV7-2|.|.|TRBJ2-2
CASSSVGAPTGELFF
TGTGCCAGCAGCTCCGTAGGGGCCCCCACCGGGGAGCTGTTTTTT
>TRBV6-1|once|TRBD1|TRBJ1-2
CASRYRGSGYGYTF
TGTGCCAGCAGATACAGGGGTTCGGGCTATGGCTACACCTTC
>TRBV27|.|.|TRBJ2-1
CASSLLRGSNEQFF
TGTGCCAGCAGTTTGTTGAGAGGGAGCAATGAGCAGTTCTTC